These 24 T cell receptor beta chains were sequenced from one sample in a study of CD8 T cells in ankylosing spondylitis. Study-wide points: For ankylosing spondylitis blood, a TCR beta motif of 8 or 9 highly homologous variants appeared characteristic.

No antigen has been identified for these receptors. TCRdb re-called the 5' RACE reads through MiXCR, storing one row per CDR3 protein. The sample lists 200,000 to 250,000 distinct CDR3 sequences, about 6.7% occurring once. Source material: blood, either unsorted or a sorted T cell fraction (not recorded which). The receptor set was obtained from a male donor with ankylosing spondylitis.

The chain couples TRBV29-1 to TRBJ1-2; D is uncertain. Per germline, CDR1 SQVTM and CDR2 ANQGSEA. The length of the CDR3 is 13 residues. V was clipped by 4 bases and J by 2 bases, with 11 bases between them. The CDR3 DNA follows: TGCAGCGTTGGGTTCCATCGAAACTATGGCTACACCTTC. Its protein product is CSVGFHRNYGYTF.

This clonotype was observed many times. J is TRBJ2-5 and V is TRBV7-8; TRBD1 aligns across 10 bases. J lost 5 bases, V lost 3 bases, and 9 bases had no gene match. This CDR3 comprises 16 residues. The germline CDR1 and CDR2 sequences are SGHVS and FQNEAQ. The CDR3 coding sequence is TGTGCCAGCAGCTTGAGAGACAGGGGGCAGCTGGAGACCCAGTACTTC. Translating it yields CASSLRDRGQLETQYF.

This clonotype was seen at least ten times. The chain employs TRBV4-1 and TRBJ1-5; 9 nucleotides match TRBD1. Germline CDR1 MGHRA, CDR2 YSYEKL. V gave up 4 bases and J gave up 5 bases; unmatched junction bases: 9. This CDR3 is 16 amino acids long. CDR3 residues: CASSRVGGQGDQPQHF. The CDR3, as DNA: TGCGCCAGCAGCCGGGTTGGGGGACAGGGAGATCAGCCCCAGCATTTT.

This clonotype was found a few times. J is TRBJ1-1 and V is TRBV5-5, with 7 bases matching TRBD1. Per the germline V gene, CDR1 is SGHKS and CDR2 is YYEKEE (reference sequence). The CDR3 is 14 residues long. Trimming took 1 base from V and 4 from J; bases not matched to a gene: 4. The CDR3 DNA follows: TGTGCCAGCAGCTTGTGGACAGGTTCCACTGAAGCTTTCTTT. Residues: CASSLWTGSTEAFF.

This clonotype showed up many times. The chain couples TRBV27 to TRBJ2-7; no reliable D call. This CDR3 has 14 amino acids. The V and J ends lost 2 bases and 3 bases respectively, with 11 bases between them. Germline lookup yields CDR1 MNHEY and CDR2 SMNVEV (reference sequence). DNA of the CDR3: TGTGCCAGCAGTTTACCCGGAACTATCTACGAGCAGTACTTC. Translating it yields CASSLPGTIYEQYF.

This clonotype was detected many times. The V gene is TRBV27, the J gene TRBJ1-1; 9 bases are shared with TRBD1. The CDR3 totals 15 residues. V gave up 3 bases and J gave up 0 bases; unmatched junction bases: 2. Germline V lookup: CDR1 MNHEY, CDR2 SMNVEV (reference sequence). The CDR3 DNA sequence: TGTGCCAGCAGTTTGACAGGGGGGGTGAACACTGAAGCTTTCTTT. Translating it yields CASSLTGGVNTEAFF.

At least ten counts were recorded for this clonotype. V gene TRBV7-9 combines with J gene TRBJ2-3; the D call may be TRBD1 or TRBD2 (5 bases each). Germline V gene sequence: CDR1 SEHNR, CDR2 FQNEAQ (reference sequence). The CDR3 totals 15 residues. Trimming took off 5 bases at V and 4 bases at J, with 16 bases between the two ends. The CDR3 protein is CASSHPRLGADTQYF. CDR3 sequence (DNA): TGTGCCAGCAGCCACCCAAGATTGGGGGCAGATACGCAGTATTTT.

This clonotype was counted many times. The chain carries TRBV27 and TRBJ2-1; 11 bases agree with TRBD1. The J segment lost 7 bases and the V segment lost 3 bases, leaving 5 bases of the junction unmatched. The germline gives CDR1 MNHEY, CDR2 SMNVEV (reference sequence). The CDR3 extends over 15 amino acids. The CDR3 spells CASSFGTGGRNEQFF. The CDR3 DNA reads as TGTGCCAGCAGTTTCGGGACAGGGGGTCGAAATGAGCAGTTCTTC.

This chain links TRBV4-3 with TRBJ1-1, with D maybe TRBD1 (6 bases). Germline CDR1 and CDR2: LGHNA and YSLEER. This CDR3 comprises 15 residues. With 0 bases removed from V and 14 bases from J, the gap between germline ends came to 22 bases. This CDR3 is CASSQDESQGRIFFF. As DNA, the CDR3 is TGCGCCAGCAGCCAAGATGAATCGCAGGGGAGAATTTTCTTCTTT.

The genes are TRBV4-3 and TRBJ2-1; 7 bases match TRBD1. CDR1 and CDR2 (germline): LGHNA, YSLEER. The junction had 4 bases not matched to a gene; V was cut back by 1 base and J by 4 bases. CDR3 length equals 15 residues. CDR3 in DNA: TGCGCCAGCAGCCAAGGGACAGGTGGATACAATGAGCAGTTCTTC. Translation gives CASSQGTGGYNEQFF.

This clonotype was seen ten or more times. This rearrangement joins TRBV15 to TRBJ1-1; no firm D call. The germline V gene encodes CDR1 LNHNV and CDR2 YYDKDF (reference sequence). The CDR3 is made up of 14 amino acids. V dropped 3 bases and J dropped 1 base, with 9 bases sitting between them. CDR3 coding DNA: TGTGCCACCAGCAGGGGAGGAGAGAACACTGAAGCTTTCTTT. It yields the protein CATSRGGENTEAFF.

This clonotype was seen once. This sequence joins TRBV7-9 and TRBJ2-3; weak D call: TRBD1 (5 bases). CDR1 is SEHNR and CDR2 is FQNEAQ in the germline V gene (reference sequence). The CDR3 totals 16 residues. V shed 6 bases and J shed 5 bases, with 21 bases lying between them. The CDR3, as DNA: TGTGCCAGCAGTATCCTAGGGGCGCAAAACCAAGATACGCAGTATTTT. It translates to CASSILGAQNQDTQYF.

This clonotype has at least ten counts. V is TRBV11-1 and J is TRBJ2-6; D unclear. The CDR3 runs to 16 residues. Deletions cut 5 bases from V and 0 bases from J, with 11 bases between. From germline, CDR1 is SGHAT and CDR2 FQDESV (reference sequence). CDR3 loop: CASSPDGVSGANVLTF. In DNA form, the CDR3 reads TGTGCCAGCAGCCCGGACGGAGTCTCTGGGGCCAACGTCCTGACTTTC.

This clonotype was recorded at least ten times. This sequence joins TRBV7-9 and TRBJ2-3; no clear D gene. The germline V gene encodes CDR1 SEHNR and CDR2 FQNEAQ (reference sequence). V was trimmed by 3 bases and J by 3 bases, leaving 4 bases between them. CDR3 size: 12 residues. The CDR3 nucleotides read TGTGCCAGCAGCTTGTTGACAGATACGCAGTATTTT. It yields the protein CASSLLTDTQYF.

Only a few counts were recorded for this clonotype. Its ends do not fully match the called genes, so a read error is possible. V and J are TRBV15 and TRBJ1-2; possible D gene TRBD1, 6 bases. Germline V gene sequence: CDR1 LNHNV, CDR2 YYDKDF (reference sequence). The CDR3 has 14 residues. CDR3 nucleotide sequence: TGTGCCACCAGCAGCGGCGGAGGGGGAAATTCTCTGGCCTTC. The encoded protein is CATSSGGGGNSLAF.

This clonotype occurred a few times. Written as DNA, the CDR3 is TGTGCCAGCAGCTTCCGGGACGGCCACTATGGCTACACCTTC. Residues: CASSFRDGHYGYTF. The chain employs TRBV5-6 and TRBJ1-2; D perhaps matches TRBD1 (5 bases). Germline V gives CDR1 SGHDT, CDR2 YYEEEE. The CDR3 runs 14 residues. Trimming cost V 2 bases and J 3 bases, with 11 bases left between them.

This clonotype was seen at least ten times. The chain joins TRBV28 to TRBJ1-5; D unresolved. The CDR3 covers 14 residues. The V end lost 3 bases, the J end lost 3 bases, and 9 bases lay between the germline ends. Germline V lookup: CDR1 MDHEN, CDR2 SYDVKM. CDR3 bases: TGTGCCAGCAGTTTTGGCACGGACAATCAGCCCCAGCATTTT. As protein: CASSFGTDNQPQHF.

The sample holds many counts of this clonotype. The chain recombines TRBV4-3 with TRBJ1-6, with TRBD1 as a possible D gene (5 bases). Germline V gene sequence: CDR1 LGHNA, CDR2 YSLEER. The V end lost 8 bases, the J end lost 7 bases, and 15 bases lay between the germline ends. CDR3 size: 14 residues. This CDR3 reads CASAAWGWNSPLHF. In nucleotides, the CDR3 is TGCGCCAGCGCCGCCTGGGGCTGGAATTCACCCCTCCACTTT.

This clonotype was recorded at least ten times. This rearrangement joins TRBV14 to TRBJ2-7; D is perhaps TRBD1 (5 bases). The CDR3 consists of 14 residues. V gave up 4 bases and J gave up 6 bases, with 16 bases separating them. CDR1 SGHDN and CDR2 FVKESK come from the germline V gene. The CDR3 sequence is CASSLLDNPTEQYF. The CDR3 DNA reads TGTGCCAGCAGCCTCCTGGACAATCCCACCGAGCAGTACTTC.

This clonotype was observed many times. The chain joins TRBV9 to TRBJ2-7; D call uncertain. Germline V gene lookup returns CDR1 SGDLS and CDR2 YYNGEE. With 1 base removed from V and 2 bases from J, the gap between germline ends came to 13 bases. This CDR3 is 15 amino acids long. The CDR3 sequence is CASSVRSGTTYEQYF. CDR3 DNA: TGTGCCAGCAGCGTAAGATCAGGCACCACCTACGAGCAGTACTTC.

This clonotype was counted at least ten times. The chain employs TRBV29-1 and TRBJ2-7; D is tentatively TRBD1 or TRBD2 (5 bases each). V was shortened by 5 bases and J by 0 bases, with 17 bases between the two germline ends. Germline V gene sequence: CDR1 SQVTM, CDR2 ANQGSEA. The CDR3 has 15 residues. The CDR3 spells CSVISRDPSSYEQYF. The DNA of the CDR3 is TGCAGCGTTATAAGCCGGGACCCGAGCTCCTACGAGCAGTACTTC.

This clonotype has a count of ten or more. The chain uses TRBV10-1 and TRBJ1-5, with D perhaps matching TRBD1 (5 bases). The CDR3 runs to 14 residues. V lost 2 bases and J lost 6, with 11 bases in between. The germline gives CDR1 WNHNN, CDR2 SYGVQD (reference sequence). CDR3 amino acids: CASSESSGGQPQHF. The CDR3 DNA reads TGCGCCAGCAGTGAGAGCTCGGGGGGTCAGCCCCAGCATTTT.

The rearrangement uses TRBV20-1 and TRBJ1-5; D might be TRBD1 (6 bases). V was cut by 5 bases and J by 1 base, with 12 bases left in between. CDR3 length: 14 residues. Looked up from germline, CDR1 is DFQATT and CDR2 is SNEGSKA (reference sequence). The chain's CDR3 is CSAHRAGSNQPQHF. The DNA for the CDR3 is TGCAGTGCTCACAGGGCGGGGAGCAATCAGCCCCAGCATTTT.

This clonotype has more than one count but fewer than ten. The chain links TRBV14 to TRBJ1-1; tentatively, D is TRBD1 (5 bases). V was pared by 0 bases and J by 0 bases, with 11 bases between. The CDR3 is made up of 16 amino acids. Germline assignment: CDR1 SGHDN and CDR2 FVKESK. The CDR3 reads CASSQDMGDMNTEAFF. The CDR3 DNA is TGTGCCAGCAGCCAAGATATGGGGGATATGAACACTGAAGCTTTCTTT.